This T cell receptor (beta chain) was found in a study of T cells in Graves' hyperthyroidism and ophthalmopathy. Study summary: Initial diagnosis, before any treatment, was when peripheral blood was collected.

Amplification targeted TCR beta CDR3 regions from RNA transcripts. An initial round of RT-PCR targeting the TCR CDR3 relied on the HTBI primer set. TCRdb analysed the multiplex PCR reads with MiXCR anew, one entry per CDR3 protein. The data show over 450,000 distinct CDR3 sequences, with about 15% seen just once and roughly 18% held by the top ten. Notes on the study in general: Ophthalmopathy was predicted by the model a median of roughly 6.7 months ahead of onset. Most thyroid clonotypes with frequency above 0.001 were detected in blood.

To note about this clonotype: Its cognate antigen is unknown.

V trimming: 1 base; J trimming: 8 bases; junction bases outside the gene matches: 4. The germline V gene has CDR1 SGHAT and CDR2 FQNNGV. The CDR3 has 15 amino acids. The diagnoses drew upon clinical symptoms, serum thyroxine and TRAb, thyroid ultrasound and orbital computed tomography. This TCR came from a woman between 18 and 30 years old with Graves' ophthalmopathy. Input material: blood. This chain links TRBV11-2 with TRBJ2-1; 11 positions agree with TRBD2. The CDR3 reads CASSLVAGGLDEQFF. CDR3 coding DNA: TGTGCCAGCAGCTTAGTAGCGGGAGGGCTGGATGAGCAGTTCTTC.